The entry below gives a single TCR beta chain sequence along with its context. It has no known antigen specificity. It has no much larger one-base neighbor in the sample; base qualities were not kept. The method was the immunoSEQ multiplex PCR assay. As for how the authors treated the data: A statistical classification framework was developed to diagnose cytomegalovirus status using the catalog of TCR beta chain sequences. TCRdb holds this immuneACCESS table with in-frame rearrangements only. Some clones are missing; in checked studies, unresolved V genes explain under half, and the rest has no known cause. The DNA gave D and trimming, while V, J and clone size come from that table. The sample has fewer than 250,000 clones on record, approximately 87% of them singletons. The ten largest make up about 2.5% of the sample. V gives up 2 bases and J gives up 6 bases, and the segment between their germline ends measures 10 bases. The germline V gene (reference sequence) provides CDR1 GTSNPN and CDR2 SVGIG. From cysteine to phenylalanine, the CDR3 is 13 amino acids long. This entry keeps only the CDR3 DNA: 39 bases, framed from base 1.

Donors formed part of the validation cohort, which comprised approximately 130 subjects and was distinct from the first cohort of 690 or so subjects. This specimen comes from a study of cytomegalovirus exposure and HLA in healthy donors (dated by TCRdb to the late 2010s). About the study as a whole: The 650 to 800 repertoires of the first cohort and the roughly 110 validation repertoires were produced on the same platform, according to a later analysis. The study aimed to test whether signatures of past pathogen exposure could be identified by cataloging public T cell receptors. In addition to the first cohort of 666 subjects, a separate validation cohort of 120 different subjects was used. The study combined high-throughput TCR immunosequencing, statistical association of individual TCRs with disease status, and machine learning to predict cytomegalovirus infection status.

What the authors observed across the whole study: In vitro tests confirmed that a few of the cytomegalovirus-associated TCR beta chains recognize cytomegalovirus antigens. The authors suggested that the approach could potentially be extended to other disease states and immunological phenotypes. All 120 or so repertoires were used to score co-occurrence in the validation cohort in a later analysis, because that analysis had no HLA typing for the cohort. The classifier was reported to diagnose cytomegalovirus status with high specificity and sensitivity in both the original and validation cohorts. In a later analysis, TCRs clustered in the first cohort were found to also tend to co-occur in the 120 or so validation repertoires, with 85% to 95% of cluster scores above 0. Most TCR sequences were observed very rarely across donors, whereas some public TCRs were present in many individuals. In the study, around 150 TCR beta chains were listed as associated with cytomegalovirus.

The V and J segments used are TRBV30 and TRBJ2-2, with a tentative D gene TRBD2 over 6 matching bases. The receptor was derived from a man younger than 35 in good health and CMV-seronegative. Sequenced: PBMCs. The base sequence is TGTGCCTGGAGTCCAACTAGCCCCGGGGAGCTGTTTTTT. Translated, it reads CAWSPTSPGELFF.